The clone carrying this TCR beta chain appeared once. Its antigen is unidentified. This entry belongs to a study of T cell responses to AZD1222 COVID-19 vaccine. Study results and limitations: The study reported that nearly half of spike-specific TCRs target unmutated variant regions. The peak T cell response came first, and repertoires were sampled only after it.

Clones were read by immunoSEQ multiplex PCR, and TCRdb kept only the in-frame ones, dropping some. This table holds 150,000 to 200,000 clones, roughly 91% found once. The TCR comes from an adult who received the AZD1222 COVID-19 vaccine. Sequencing was performed on peripheral blood, taken 28 days after the second AZD1222 dose.

The CDR3 DNA is TGTGCCAGCAGCCAAGGTCTATATGGCTACACCTTC. This translates into CASSQGLYGYTF. The chain couples TRBV3-1 (or the pseudogene TRBV3-2) to TRBJ1-2; no clear D gene. The germline V gene has CDR1 LGHDT and CDR2 YNNKEL (reference sequence). CDR3 length: 12 residues. The ends were cut back, 1 base at V and 5 bases at J, with 5 bases in the middle.